The present T cell receptor beta chain was sequenced within a study of shared clonotypes between healthy human individuals. As for the study in general: Aged 18 to 49, the donors were two women and three men.

The germline CDR1 and CDR2 sequences are WNHNN and SYGVQD (reference sequence). The trim removed 0 bases at V and 5 bases at J, leaving 2 bases unmatched. The CDR3 length is 14 residues. Sequencing was performed with immunoSEQ multiplex PCR; in TCRdb, only in-frame clones are kept and a portion is missing. The profile covers around 1.9 million clones, with roughly 95% appearing a single time and approximately 1.7% taken by the ten largest. The study, taken as a whole, reports: Non-shared clonotypes had lower generation probabilities than clonotypes shared by all four sorted-subset donors. Researchers found naive subsets generally carried larger estimated richness than memory subsets.

Terminally differentiated effector memory CD45RA+ cells were left out of the naive CD8 fraction, which was CD45RO-negative and positively selected for CCR7. About this clone: Antigen: not known.

The rearrangement links TRBV10-1 to TRBJ2-7, with 9 bases identical to TRBD1. Sequenced material: naive CD8+ T cells from PBMCs. The sequence was obtained from a man younger than 35 in good health. Some clones in this sample may be carry-over from other donors' samples. CDR3 bases: TGCGCCAGCAGTGAGTCGAGACAGGGGGACGAGCAGTACTTC. Protein: CASSESRQGDEQYF.